Listed here is a single TCR beta chain. Its antigen is currently unknown. Libraries were UMI-labeled 5' RACE TRB cDNA. TCRdb re-called the 5' RACE reads, yielding one record per CDR3 amino acid sequence without DNA. In total, the table holds approximately 56,000 distinct CDR3 sequences. Investigators sorted each CD8+ T cell subset in triplicate, taking approximately 330,000 cells each time. Germline CDR1 reads LNHNV; CDR2 reads YYDKDF (reference sequence). This CDR3 is 15 amino acids long. The data were obtained in a study of CXCR3-negative and CXCR3-positive naive CD8 T cells. Overall study results and limits: Memory CD8+ cells showed much lower diversity, while both naive subsets were comparably high.

The receptor was isolated from a human donor in good health. Some clones in this sample may be carry-over from other donors' samples. The V and J genes are TRBV15 and TRBJ2-7. The sample was memory CD8+ T cells from blood. The CDR3: CATSRDWGLSYEQYF.